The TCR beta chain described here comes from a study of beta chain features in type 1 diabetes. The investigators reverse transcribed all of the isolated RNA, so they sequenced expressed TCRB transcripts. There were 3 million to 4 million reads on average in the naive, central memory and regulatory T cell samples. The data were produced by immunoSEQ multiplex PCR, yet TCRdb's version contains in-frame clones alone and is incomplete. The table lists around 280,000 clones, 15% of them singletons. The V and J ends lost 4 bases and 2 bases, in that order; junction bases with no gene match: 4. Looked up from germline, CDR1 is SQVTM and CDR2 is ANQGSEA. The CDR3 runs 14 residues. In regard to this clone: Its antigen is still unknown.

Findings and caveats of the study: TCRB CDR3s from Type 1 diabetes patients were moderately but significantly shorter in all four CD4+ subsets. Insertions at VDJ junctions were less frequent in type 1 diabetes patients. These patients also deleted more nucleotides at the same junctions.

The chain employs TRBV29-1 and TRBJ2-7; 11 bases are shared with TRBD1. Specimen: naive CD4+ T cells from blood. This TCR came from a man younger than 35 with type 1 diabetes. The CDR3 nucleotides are TGCAGCGTTGCTCCGGGACAGGGGGCCTACGAGCAGTACTTC. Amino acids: CSVAPGQGAYEQYF.